This T cell receptor (beta chain) was identified in a study of blood T cell repertoires in COVID-19. Looking at the study overall: The samples span acute and convalescent COVID-19 from the United States, Italy and Spain.

Trimming left V 6 bases short and J 4 bases short, with 4 bases between. Germline CDR1 reads SQVTM; CDR2 reads ANQGSEA. This CDR3 comprises 10 residues. Original processing notes: It was from reference gene primer amplification that nucleated cell counts were estimated. Sequenced by immunoSEQ multiplex PCR; TCRdb stores in-frame clones only, minus some. The V and J calls and clone size come from that table; D and trimming were worked out from the DNA. Among 250,000 to 350,000 clones listed, approximately 86% were seen once. Sequenced material: peripheral blood. V is TRBV29-1 and J is TRBJ2-1; D call uncertain. This receptor was identified in a woman aged 25 to 39 who had recovered from COVID-19. For the CDR3, the DNA is TGCAGCGTCGTATACAATGAGCAGTTCTTC. It yields the protein CSVVYNEQFF.